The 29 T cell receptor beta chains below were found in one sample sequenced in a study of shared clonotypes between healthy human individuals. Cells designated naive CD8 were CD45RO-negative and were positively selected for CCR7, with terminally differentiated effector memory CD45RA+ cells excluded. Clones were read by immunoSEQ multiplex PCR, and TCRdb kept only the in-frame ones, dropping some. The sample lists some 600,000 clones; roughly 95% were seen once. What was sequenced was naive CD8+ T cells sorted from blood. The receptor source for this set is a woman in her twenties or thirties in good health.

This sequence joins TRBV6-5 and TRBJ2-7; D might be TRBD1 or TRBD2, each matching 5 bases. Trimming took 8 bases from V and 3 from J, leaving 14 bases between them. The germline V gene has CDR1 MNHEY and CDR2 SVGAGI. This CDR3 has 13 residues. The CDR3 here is CASFLGPYYEQYF. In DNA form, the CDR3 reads TGTGCCAGCTTCCTGGGACCATACTACGAGCAGTACTTC.

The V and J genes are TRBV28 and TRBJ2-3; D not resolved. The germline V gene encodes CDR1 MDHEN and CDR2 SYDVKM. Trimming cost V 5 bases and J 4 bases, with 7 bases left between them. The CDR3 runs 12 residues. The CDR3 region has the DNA TGTGCCAGCAGTGACGTCTCAGATACGCAGTATTTT. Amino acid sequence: CASSDVSDTQYF. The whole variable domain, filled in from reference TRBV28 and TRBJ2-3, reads DVKVTQSSRYLVKRTGEKVFLECVQDMDHENMFWYRQDPGLGLRLIYFSYDVKMKEKGDIPEGYSVSREKKERFSLILESASTNQTSMYLCASSDVSDTQYFGPGTRLTVL.

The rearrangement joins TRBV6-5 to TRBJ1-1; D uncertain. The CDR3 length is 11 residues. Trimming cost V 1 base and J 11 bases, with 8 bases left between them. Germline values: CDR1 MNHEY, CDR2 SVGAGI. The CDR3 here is CASSYLDGAFF. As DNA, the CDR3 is TGTGCCAGCAGTTACTTGGATGGCGCTTTCTTT.

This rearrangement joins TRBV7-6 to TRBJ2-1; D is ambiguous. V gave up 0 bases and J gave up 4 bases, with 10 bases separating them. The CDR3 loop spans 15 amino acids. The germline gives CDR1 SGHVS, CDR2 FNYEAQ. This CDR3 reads CASSLAQTVYNEQFF. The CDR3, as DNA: TGTGCCAGCAGCTTAGCACAGACCGTTTACAATGAGCAGTTCTTC.

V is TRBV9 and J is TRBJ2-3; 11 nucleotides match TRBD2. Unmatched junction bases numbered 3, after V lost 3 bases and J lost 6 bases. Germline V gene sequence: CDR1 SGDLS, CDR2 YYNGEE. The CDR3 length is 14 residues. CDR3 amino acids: CASSASGRSDTQYF. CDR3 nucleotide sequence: TGTGCCAGCAGCGCTAGCGGGAGGTCGGATACGCAGTATTTT. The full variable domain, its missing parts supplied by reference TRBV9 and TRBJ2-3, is DSGVTQTPKHLITATGQRVTLRCSPRSGDLSVYWYQQSLDQGLQFLIQYYNGEERAKGNILERFSAQQFPDLHSELNLSSLELGDSALYFCASSASGRSDTQYFGPGTRLTVL.

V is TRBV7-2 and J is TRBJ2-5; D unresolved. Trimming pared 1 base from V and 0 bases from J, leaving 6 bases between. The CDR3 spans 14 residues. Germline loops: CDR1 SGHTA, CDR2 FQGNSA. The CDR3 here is CASSLDTNQETQYF. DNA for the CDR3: TGTGCCAGCAGCTTAGATACGAACCAAGAGACCCAGTACTTC.

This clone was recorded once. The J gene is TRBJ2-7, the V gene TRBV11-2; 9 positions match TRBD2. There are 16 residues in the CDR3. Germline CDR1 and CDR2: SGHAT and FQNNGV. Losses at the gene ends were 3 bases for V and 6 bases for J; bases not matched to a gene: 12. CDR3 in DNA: TGTGCCAGCAGCTTCGCCCGGGGTAGCGGGAGTGGCGAGCAGTACTTC. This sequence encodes CASSFARGSGSGEQYF.

DNA for the CDR3: TGTGCCAGCAGCTTAGCGTGGGGGGGCAGGGAAGCCTACGAGCAGTACTTC. It is translated as CASSLAWGGREAYEQYF. The genes are TRBV7-9 and TRBJ2-7; D might be TRBD2 (7 bases). Germline values: CDR1 SEHNR, CDR2 FQNEAQ (reference sequence). V was pared by 0 bases and J by 2 bases, with 17 bases between. This CDR3 is built from 17 residues.

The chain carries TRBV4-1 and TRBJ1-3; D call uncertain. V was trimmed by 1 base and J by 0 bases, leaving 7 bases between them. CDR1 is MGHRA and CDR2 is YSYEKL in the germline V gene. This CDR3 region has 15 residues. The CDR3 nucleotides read TGCGCCAGCAGCCAAGTTCACTCCTCTGGAAACACCATATATTTT. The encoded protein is CASSQVHSSGNTIYF.

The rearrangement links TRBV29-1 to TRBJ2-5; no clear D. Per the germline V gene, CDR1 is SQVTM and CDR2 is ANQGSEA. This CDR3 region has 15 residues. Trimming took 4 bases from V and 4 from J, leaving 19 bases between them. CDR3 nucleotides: TGCAGCGTTGTGCCACCCGGTTTCGAGGTAGAGACCCAGTACTTC. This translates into CSVVPPGFEVETQYF.

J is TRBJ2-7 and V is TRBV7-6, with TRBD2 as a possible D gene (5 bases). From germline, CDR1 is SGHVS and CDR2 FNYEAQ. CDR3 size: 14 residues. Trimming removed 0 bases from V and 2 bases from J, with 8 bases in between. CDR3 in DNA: TGTGCCAGCAGCTTAGCCGCGGGCGCCTACGAGCAGTACTTC. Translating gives CASSLAAGAYEQYF.

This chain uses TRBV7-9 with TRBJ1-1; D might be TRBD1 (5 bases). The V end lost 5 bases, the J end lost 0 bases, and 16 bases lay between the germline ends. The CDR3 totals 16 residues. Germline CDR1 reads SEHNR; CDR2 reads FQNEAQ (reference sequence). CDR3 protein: CASSPGGGSMNTEAFF. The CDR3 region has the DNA TGTGCCAGCAGCCCAGGTGGGGGGTCGATGAACACTGAAGCTTTCTTT.

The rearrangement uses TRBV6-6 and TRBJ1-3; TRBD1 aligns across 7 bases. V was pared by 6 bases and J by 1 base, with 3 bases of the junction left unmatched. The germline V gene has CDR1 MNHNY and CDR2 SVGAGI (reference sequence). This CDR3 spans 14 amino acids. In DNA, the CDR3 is TGTGCCAGCAGCTCGACAGGGTCTGGAAACACCATATATTTT. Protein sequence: CASSSTGSGNTIYF.

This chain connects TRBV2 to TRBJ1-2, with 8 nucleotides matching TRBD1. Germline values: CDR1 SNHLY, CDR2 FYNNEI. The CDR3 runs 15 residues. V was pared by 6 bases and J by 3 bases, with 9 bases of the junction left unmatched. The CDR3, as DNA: TGTGCCAGCAGAACCTCCGTACAGGGGGACTATGGCTACACCTTC. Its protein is CASRTSVQGDYGYTF.

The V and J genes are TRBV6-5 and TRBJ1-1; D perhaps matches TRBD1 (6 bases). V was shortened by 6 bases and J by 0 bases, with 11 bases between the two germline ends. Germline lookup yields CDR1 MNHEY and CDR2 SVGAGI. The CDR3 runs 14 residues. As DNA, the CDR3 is TGTGCCAGCAGAGCCGACAGGCTGAACACTGAAGCTTTCTTT. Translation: CASRADRLNTEAFF.

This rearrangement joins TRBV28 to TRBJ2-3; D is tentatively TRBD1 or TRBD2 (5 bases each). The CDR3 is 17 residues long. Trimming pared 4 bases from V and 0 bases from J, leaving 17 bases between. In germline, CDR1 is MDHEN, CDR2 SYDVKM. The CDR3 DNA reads TGTGCCAGCAGTTATACCCCGAGGTGGGGGAGCACAGATACGCAGTATTTT. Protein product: CASSYTPRWGSTDTQYF.

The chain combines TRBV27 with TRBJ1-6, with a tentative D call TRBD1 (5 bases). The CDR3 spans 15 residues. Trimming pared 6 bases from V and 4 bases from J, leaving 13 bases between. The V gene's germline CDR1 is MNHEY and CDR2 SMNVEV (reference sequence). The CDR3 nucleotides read TGTGCCAGCAGCCTTCGACAGAAATATAATTCACCCCTCCACTTT. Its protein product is CASSLRQKYNSPLHF.

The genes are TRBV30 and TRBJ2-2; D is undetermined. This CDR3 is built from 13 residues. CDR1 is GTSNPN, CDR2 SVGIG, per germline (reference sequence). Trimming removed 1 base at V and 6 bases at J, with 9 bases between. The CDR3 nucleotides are TGTGCCTGGAGTGGGGGAAAGCCCGGGGAGCTGTTTTTT. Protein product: CAWSGGKPGELFF.

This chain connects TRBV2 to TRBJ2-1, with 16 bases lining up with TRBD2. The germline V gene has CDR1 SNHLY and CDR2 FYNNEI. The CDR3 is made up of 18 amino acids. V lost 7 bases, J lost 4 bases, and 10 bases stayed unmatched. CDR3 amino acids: CASKGTSGRAPPYNEQFF. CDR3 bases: TGTGCCAGCAAAGGGACTAGCGGGAGGGCTCCACCTTACAATGAGCAGTTCTTC.

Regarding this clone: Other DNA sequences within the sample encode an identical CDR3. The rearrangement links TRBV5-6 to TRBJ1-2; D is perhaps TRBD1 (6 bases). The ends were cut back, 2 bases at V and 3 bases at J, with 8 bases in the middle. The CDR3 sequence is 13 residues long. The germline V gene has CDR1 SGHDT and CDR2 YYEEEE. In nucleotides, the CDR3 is TGTGCCAGCAGCTTAGCAGGGGACTATGGCTACACCTTC. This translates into CASSLAGDYGYTF.

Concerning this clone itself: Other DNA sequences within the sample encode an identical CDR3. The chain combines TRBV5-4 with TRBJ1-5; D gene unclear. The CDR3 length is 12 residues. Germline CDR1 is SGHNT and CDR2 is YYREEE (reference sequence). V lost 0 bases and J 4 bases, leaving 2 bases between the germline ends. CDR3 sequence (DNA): TGTGCCAGCAGCTTGGATAATCAGCCCCAGCATTTT. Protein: CASSLDNQPQHF.

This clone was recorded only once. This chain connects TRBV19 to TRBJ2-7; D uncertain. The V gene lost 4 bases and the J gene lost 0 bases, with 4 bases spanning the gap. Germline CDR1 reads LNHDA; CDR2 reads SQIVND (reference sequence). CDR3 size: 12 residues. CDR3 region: CASSKGSYEQYF. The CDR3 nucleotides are TGTGCCAGTAGTAAGGGCTCCTACGAGCAGTACTTC.

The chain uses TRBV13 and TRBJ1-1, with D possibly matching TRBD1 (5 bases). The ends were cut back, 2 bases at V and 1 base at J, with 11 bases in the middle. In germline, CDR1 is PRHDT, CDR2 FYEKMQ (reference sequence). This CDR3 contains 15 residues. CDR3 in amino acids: CASSLRGGGNTEAFF. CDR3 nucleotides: TGTGCCAGCAGCTTAAGGGGTGGTGGGAACACTGAAGCTTTCTTT.

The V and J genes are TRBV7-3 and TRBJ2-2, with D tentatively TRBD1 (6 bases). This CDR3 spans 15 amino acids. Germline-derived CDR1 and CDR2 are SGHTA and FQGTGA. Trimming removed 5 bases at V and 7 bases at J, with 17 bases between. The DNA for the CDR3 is TGTGCCAGCAGCCCGGGGACAACCTTCCGCGGGGAGCTGTTTTTT. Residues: CASSPGTTFRGELFF.

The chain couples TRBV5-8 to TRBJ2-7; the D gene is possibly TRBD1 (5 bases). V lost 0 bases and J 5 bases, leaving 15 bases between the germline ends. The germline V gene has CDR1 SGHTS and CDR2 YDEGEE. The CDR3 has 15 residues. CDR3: CASSLEQGTPHEQYF. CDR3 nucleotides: TGTGCCAGCAGCTTGGAGCAGGGAACCCCCCACGAGCAGTACTTC.

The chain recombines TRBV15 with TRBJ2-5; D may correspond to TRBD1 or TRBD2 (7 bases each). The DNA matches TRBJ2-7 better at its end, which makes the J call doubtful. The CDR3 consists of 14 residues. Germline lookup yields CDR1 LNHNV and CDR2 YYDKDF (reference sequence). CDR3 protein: CATSGRGRPGEQYF. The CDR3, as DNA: TGTGCCACCAGCGGGAGGGGGCGTCCAGGCGAGCAGTACTTC.

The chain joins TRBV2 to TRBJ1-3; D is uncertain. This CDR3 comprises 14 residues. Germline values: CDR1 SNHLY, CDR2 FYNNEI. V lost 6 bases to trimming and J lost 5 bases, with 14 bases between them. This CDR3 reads CASSDVQWRNTIYF. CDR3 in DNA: TGTGCCAGCAGCGACGTGCAGTGGAGAAACACCATATATTTT.

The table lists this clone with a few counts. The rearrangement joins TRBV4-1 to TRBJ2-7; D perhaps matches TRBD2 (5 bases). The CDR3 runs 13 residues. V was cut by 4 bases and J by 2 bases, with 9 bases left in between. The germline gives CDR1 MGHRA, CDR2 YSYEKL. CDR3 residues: CASSPWETYEQYF. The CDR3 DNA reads TGCGCCAGCAGCCCCTGGGAGACCTACGAGCAGTACTTC.

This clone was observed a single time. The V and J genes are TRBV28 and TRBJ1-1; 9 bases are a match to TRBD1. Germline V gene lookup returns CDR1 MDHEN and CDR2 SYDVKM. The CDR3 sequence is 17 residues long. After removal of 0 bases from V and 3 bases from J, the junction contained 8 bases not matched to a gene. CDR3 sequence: CASSLWETGGIDTEAFF. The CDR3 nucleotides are TGTGCCAGCAGTTTATGGGAGACAGGGGGGATTGACACTGAAGCTTTCTTT.